The clone carrying this T cell receptor beta chain was counted at least ten times. Its antigen is as yet unknown. Germline V gives CDR1 DFQATT, CDR2 SNEGSKA (reference sequence). The germline V and J ends were trimmed by 6 bases and 7 bases, with 15 bases remaining between them. This CDR3 contains 12 residues. The sample is drawn from a study of CD8 T cells in ankylosing spondylitis. Generation of TCR beta libraries employed quantitative 5'-RACE incorporating molecular barcodes. Using its own MiXCR run on the 5' RACE reads, TCRdb lists one record per CDR3 protein. The profile shows around 490,000 distinct CDR3 sequences, about 5% of them singletons. Overall study results and limits: Seemingly characteristic of ankylosing spondylitis blood was a TCR beta motif consisting of under 10 highly homologous variants.

The sequence was collected from a male donor with ankylosing spondylitis. The chain employs TRBV20-1 and TRBJ1-2; the D gene is possibly TRBD1 (6 bases). Sequencing used blood, either unsorted or a sorted T cell fraction (not recorded which). This chain's CDR3 is CSAIQGSGGYTF. CDR3 sequence (DNA): TGCAGTGCAATCCAGGGGAGTGGTGGCTACACCTTC.